This T cell receptor (beta chain) was sequenced in a study of control samples from healthy donors and cancer patients. Measured with immunoSEQ multiplex PCR; TCRdb has only the in-frame clones, and not every one. The sample carries approximately 98,000 clones, almost 85% recorded once. V shed 8 bases and J shed 7 bases, with 14 bases lying between them. Germline CDR1 MNHEY, CDR2 SVGAGI. This CDR3 comprises 13 residues. Sequencing used blood. This sequence was found in a man aged 18 to 30 in good health. This rearrangement joins TRBV6-5 to TRBJ1-4; unclear D gene. The CDR3 spells CASGRVFFEKLFF. Here the CDR3 DNA reads TGTGCCAGCGGGCGGGTTTTTTTTGAAAAACTGTTTTTT.